The 31 T cell receptor beta chains in this list originate from one sample, sequenced in a study of T-cell reconstitution after alpha-beta-depleted transplantation in children. Unique molecular identifiers featured in how the TCRbeta library was prepared. MiXCR, run by TCRdb on the PCR reads, gives a single entry per CDR3 protein. The sample includes approximately 350,000 distinct CDR3 sequences, roughly 14% of them seen just once. Sequenced here: PBMCs, sampled from the stem cell graft. These receptors all stem from a human donor who donated a stem cell graft to a child with Fanconi anemia.

This clonotype has only a few counts. This rearrangement joins TRBV11-1 to TRBJ1-2; maybe TRBD1 (5 bases). CDR1 and CDR2 from the germline V gene are SGHAT and FQDESV (reference sequence). V lost 4 bases and J 0 bases, leaving 21 bases between the germline ends. This CDR3 comprises 18 residues. This CDR3 reads CASSSDPQWVGANYGYTF. Written as DNA, the CDR3 is TGTGCCAGCAGCTCCGACCCCCAGTGGGTAGGGGCTAACTATGGCTACACCTTC.

In this sample, this clonotype turned up a few times. The rearrangement links TRBV12-3 or TRBV12-4 to TRBJ2-3; D is possibly TRBD1 (6 bases). Trimming stripped 3 bases from V and 1 base from J, with 17 bases between. CDR3 length: 17 amino acids. CDR3 sequence (DNA): TGTGCCAGCAGTTTGCTGCTGGGGGCGGTCCGCACAGATACGCAGTATTTT. Amino acids: CASSLLLGAVRTDTQYF.

This clonotype was detected many times. The chain has TRBV28 and TRBJ2-3; 10 bases agree with TRBD1. The germline V gene encodes CDR1 MDHEN and CDR2 SYDVKM. The ends lost 7 bases at V and 5 bases at J; junction bases unmatched: 9. The CDR3 totals 15 residues. The CDR3 is CASNHEGQGGDTQYF. CDR3 DNA: TGTGCCAGCAACCATGAAGGACAGGGGGGAGATACGCAGTATTTT.

This clonotype appeared a few times. The chain has TRBV29-1 and TRBJ2-3; the D is unclear. The CDR3 extends over 11 amino acids. The V end was cut by 3 bases, the J end by 4 bases, with 5 bases between. The germline CDR1 and CDR2 sequences are SQVTM and ANQGSEA. The CDR3 nucleotides read TGCAGCGTTGATGCCGCAGATACGCAGTATTTT. This encodes CSVDAADTQYF.

This clonotype was seen a few times. CDR3 protein: CASSSSTGSSYNSPLHF. Here the CDR3 DNA reads TGTGCCAGCAGCTCCTCGACAGGGAGCTCCTATAATTCACCCCTCCACTTT. The chain has TRBV7-9 and TRBJ1-6; 7 bases line up with TRBD1. The CDR3 is 17 residues long. V dropped 4 bases and J dropped 0; count of bases not matched to a gene: 6. Germline V gene sequence: CDR1 SEHNR, CDR2 FQNEAQ (reference sequence).

This clonotype was detected ten times or more. The chain links TRBV4-2 to TRBJ2-3; D remains unclear. Germline V CDR1 and CDR2: LGHNA, YNFKEQ. V gave up 2 bases and J gave up 1 base, with 10 bases separating them. This CDR3 spans 15 amino acids. DNA for the CDR3: TGTGCCAGCAGCCAACCTATGACCGGCACAGATACGCAGTATTTT. Amino acid sequence: CASSQPMTGTDTQYF.

This rearrangement joins TRBV5-1 to TRBJ2-7; 9 nucleotides align to TRBD1. Germline lookup yields CDR1 SGHRS and CDR2 YFSETQ. J was trimmed by 5 bases and V by 0 bases; bases with no gene match: 6. The CDR3 is made up of 15 amino acids. In DNA form, the CDR3 reads TGCGCCAGCAGCTTGGCCCCGGGACAGGGTGACGAGCAGTACTTC. It translates to CASSLAPGQGDEQYF.

The chain is built from TRBV20-1 and TRBJ1-4; D call uncertain. The CDR3 covers 13 residues. CDR1 is DFQATT, CDR2 SNEGSKA, per germline (reference sequence). Trimming took off 6 bases at V and 3 bases at J, with 11 bases between the two ends. The CDR3 here is CSASRPPNEKLFF. The CDR3 bases are TGCAGTGCCTCTCGACCGCCTAATGAAAAACTGTTTTTT.

This clonotype was detected many times. V usage is TRBV7-9 and J usage is TRBJ1-2; D ambiguous. Germline V gives CDR1 SEHNR, CDR2 FQNEAQ (reference sequence). Trimming removed 3 bases from V and 4 bases from J, with 9 bases in between. The CDR3 contains 13 residues. The CDR3: CASSLKDFYGYTF. As DNA, the CDR3 is TGTGCCAGCAGCTTGAAGGATTTCTATGGCTACACCTTC. The full variable domain, in which reference TRBV7-9 and TRBJ1-2 provide the parts outside the CDR3, is DTGVSQNPRHKITKRGQNVTFRCDPISEHNRLYWYRQTLGQGPEFLTYFQNEAQLEKSRLLSDRFSAERPKGSFSTLEIQRTEQGDSAMYLCASSLKDFYGYTFGSGTRLTVV.

This chain connects TRBV5-1 to TRBJ2-3; D ambiguous. Germline V CDR1 and CDR2: SGHRS, YFSETQ. The germline V and J ends were trimmed by 0 bases and 0 bases, with 8 bases remaining between them. This CDR3 is 15 amino acids long. CDR3 sequence reads: CASSLADKSTDTQYF. The CDR3 region has the DNA TGCGCCAGCAGCTTGGCCGACAAAAGCACAGATACGCAGTATTTT.

This clonotype showed up just a few times. This rearrangement joins TRBV5-4 to TRBJ2-2; D gene uncertain. CDR3 length: 14 amino acids. Trimming took off 4 bases at V and 6 bases at J, with 13 bases between the two ends. Per germline, CDR1 SGHNT and CDR2 YYREEE (reference sequence). DNA of the CDR3: TGTGCCAGCAGCCCCTGGGGAAGTTCCGGGGAGCTGTTTTTT. Encoded protein: CASSPWGSSGELFF.

The V and J genes are TRBV20-1 and TRBJ2-5, with D perhaps matching TRBD2 (6 bases). Trimming cost V 6 bases and J 2 bases, with 19 bases left between them. This CDR3 is 15 amino acids long. CDR1 and CDR2 (germline): DFQATT, SNEGSKA (reference sequence). CDR3 nucleotides: TGCAGTGCCAGCGACTCCGGGACTCCTCAAGAGACCCAGTACTTC. Translating it yields CSASDSGTPQETQYF.

The chain links TRBV5-1 to TRBJ2-4; no firm D call. The germline V gene has CDR1 SGHRS and CDR2 YFSETQ. Trimming left V 8 bases short and J 0 bases short, with 12 bases between. CDR3 length: 14 amino acids. The CDR3 spells CASAPGGAKNIQYF. Here the CDR3 DNA reads TGCGCCAGTGCCCCAGGCGGAGCCAAAAACATTCAGTACTTC.

This clonotype was counted only a few times. This rearrangement joins TRBV27 to TRBJ2-7; D tentatively reads TRBD1 or TRBD2 (5 bases each). The CDR3 length is 14 residues. V was clipped by 3 bases and J by 6 bases, with 15 bases between them. The V gene's germline CDR1 is MNHEY and CDR2 SMNVEV (reference sequence). The CDR3 DNA reads TGTGCCAGCAGTTTGGGGCGGAGTCGGGGCGAGCAGTACTTC. Translating gives CASSLGRSRGEQYF.

This sequence joins TRBV7-2 and TRBJ2-3; D remains ambiguous. V was shortened by 5 bases and J by 10 bases, with 10 bases between the two germline ends. The germline CDR1 and CDR2 sequences are SGHTA and FQGNSA. The CDR3 length is 11 residues. The CDR3: CASSPGGAQYF. DNA for the CDR3: TGTGCCAGCAGCCCCGGTGGAGCGCAGTATTTT.

This clonotype came up many times. This chain connects TRBV12-3 or TRBV12-4 to TRBJ2-2; D is unclear. V gave up 6 bases and J gave up 2 bases, with 4 bases separating them. The CDR3 covers 12 residues. The CDR3 sequence is CASRVNTGELFF. CDR3 coding DNA: TGTGCCAGCAGGGTTAACACCGGGGAGCTGTTTTTT.

The J gene is TRBJ2-5, the V gene TRBV6-2 or TRBV6-3; TRBD1 agrees at 9 bases. This CDR3 is built from 14 residues. Germline lookup yields CDR1 MNHEY and CDR2 SVGEGT. Losses at the gene ends were 6 bases for V and 2 bases for J; bases not matched to a gene: 4. This CDR3 reads CASRRTGEQETQYF. In DNA form, the CDR3 reads TGTGCCAGCAGGAGGACAGGGGAGCAAGAGACCCAGTACTTC.

A few counts support this clonotype. The chain combines TRBV19 with TRBJ2-1; D is uncertain. This CDR3 contains 16 residues. In germline, CDR1 is LNHDA, CDR2 SQIVND (reference sequence). V lost 4 bases and J 6 bases, leaving 19 bases between the germline ends. The CDR3 is CASSTPRPGDGNEQFF. The CDR3 DNA follows: TGTGCCAGTAGTACCCCTAGACCGGGCGATGGCAATGAGCAGTTCTTC.

The V and J genes are TRBV7-9 and TRBJ1-3; D call uncertain. Trimming left V 5 bases short and J 4 bases short, with 15 bases between. The CDR3 has 15 amino acids. Germline lookup yields CDR1 SEHNR and CDR2 FQNEAQ (reference sequence). CDR3 amino acids: CASSPNRTPGNTIYF. CDR3 sequence (DNA): TGTGCCAGCAGCCCCAACCGGACTCCCGGAAACACCATATATTTT.

This rearrangement joins TRBV7-8 to TRBJ1-2, with TRBD1 matching 8 bases. Trimming removed 2 bases from V and 8 bases from J; junction bases left unmatched: 10. In germline, CDR1 is SGHVS, CDR2 FQNEAQ. The CDR3 contains 15 residues. The CDR3 nucleotides read TGTGCCAGCAGCTTAAATCGGGCAGGGGGCTGGGGCTACACCTTC. It specifies CASSLNRAGGWGYTF.

This clonotype was seen only a few times. The chain joins TRBV7-9 to TRBJ1-4; D ambiguous. The V end was cut by 5 bases, the J end by 12 bases, with 13 bases between. Germline lookup yields CDR1 SEHNR and CDR2 FQNEAQ (reference sequence). The CDR3 totals 12 residues. This CDR3 reads CASSDRGPELFF. The CDR3 DNA reads as TGTGCCAGCAGCGACCGGGGTCCGGAACTGTTTTTT.

The table lists this clonotype with a few counts. This chain joins TRBV15 and TRBJ2-1, with D perhaps TRBD1 (6 bases). V was pared by 2 bases and J by 7 bases, with 15 bases between. Germline V lookup: CDR1 LNHNV, CDR2 YYDKDF (reference sequence). The CDR3 has 15 residues. Here the CDR3 reads CATSRQDSLSNEQFF. The CDR3 DNA sequence: TGTGCCACCAGCAGACAGGACAGTCTGAGTAATGAGCAGTTCTTC.

In its sample, this clonotype was seen many times. The gene calls are TRBV10-3 and TRBJ1-5, with D possibly TRBD1 on 5 matching bases. The V gene lost 3 bases and the J gene lost 1 base, with 10 bases spanning the gap. The CDR3 spans 15 residues. Germline V gene sequence: CDR1 ENHRY, CDR2 SYGVKD. This CDR3 reads CAISDSRGSNQPQHF. CDR3 nucleotides: TGTGCCATCAGTGACTCTAGGGGCAGCAATCAGCCCCAGCATTTT.

V is TRBV6-2 or TRBV6-3 and J is TRBJ1-1, with 9 bases identical to TRBD1. Germline-derived CDR1 and CDR2 are MNHEY and SVGEGT. The CDR3 totals 12 residues. Losses at the gene ends were 7 bases for V and 8 bases for J; bases not matched to a gene: 5. The CDR3, as DNA: TGTGCCAGCAAACCTGGACAGGGGGAAGCTTTCTTT. It codes for CASKPGQGEAFF.

The chain carries TRBV3-1 and TRBJ1-4; no firm D call. The CDR3 length is 13 residues. V lost 1 base and J 12 bases, leaving 12 bases between the germline ends. From germline, CDR1 is LGHDT and CDR2 YNNKEL (reference sequence). The DNA of the CDR3 is TGTGCCAGCAGCCAAGTTCCGGGAGGTCAACTGTTTTTT. It yields the protein CASSQVPGGQLFF.

This clonotype was counted only a few times. This sequence joins TRBV5-5 and TRBJ2-5; D uncertain. This CDR3 spans 13 amino acids. Germline V gene data show CDR1 as SGHKS and CDR2 as YYEKEE (reference sequence). The V end lost 2 bases, the J end lost 3 bases, and 8 bases lay between the germline ends. In DNA, the CDR3 is TGTGCCAGCAGCTTTACGGCAGAAGAGACCCAGTACTTC. Its protein product is CASSFTAEETQYF.

The rearrangement links TRBV30 to TRBJ2-7; tentatively, D is TRBD1 (5 bases). CDR1 and CDR2 from the germline V gene are GTSNPN and SVGIG (reference sequence). The ends were cut back, 7 bases at V and 4 bases at J, with 11 bases in the middle. This CDR3 contains 11 residues. The CDR3 DNA reads as TGTGCCTCCAAGGGGTCATACGAGCAGTACTTC. It translates to CASKGSYEQYF.

At least ten counts were recorded for this clonotype. The chain employs TRBV29-1 and TRBJ2-5, with unresolved D. CDR3 length equals 13 residues. The V end was cut by 1 base, the J end by 4 bases, with 10 bases between. The germline V gene encodes CDR1 SQVTM and CDR2 ANQGSEA. This chain's CDR3 is CSVEVGIGETQYF. In DNA, the CDR3 is TGCAGCGTTGAAGTGGGGATCGGAGAGACCCAGTACTTC.

At least ten counts were recorded for this clonotype. The chain links TRBV12-3 or TRBV12-4 to TRBJ2-3; 7 bases map to TRBD2. The CDR3 length is 14 residues. Losses at the gene ends were 5 bases for V and 4 bases for J; bases not matched to a gene: 6. The CDR3 sequence: CASSPPTSPDTQYF. In DNA, the CDR3 is TGTGCCAGCAGTCCCCCGACTAGCCCAGATACGCAGTATTTT.

This chain uses TRBV27 with TRBJ1-5; D remains unclear. Germline lookup yields CDR1 MNHEY and CDR2 SMNVEV (reference sequence). The CDR3 loop spans 14 amino acids. The V and J ends lost 5 bases and 5 bases respectively, with 13 bases between them. DNA of the CDR3: TGTGCCAGCAGTACAAGTAGGAGGGATCAGCCCCAGCATTTT. Translation: CASSTSRRDQPQHF.

This chain's CDR3 is CASSLQVADGYTF. The CDR3 bases are TGTGCCAGCAGTTTACAAGTCGCGGACGGCTACACCTTC. The chain is built from TRBV12-3 or TRBV12-4 and TRBJ1-2; no clear D gene. The CDR3 sequence is 13 residues long. Trimming stripped 2 bases from V and 8 bases from J, with 12 bases between.